This TCR beta chain was obtained from a study of spatial heterogeneity in lung cancer. As for the study in general: Alpha-chain detections were consistently fewer than beta-chain detections among the sequences.

Time point of the sample: sample taken at primary tumor resection. There were 75 or so donors, all of them untreated patients with early-stage non-small cell lung cancer. The sequenced material consisted of unsorted whole RNA from tumor, nontumor lung or frozen PBMC. This CDR3 region has 13 residues. The V gene lost 0 bases and the J gene lost 5 bases, with 5 bases spanning the gap. Germline V gives CDR1 MGHRA, CDR2 YSYEKL. TCRdb redid the calling of the 5' RACE reads with MiXCR, one entry per CDR3 protein. This sample yields roughly 38,000 distinct CDR3 sequences, of which approximately 3% are seen a single time; about 37% belongs to the top ten.

This clonotype was sampled from a male donor with early-stage non-small cell lung cancer. This chain uses TRBV4-1 with TRBJ1-5; D remains unclear. The sample was normal lung tissue next to the tumor, taken at surgery. The CDR3 here is CASSQDVDQPQHF. Here the CDR3 DNA reads TGCGCCAGCAGCCAAGATGTGGATCAGCCCCAGCATTTT.